Listed below are T cell receptor beta chains from one sample, sequenced in a study of T cell changes during pregnancy in multiple sclerosis. Profiled with immunoSEQ multiplex PCR; TCRdb holds only in-frame clones, not every one. The sample has 7,500 to 9,500 clones; over 80% are singletons. The input for sequencing was CD8+ T cells from peripheral blood mononuclear cells, taken in the first trimester of pregnancy. These receptors were taken from a female donor in good health, enrolled as a control in a pregnancy study. Each CDR3 is given with its conserved first and last residue. The D gene is left open where the match is weak. The listing skips clone size in some rows; elsewhere it reads once, few, many or a size class.

>TRBV5-6|-|TRBJ2-7|-
TGTGCCAGCAGCCCCGCGGTCAGAAGCTACGAGCAGTACTTC
CASSPAVRSYEQYF
>TRBV4-1|-|TRBJ2-7|medium-sized
TGCGCCAGCAGCCGCGGGGCCTCCTACGAGCAGTACTTC
CASSRGASYEQYF
>TRBV7-9|TRBD2|TRBJ2-1|-
TGTGCCAGCATCACGGGACTAGCGGGGGGGCCGAGGGACAATGAGCAGTTCTTC
CASITGLAGGPRDNEQFF
>TRBV13|-|TRBJ2-1|-
TGTGCCAGCAGCTTAACGGGAACCTACAATGAGCAGTTCTTC
CASSLTGTYNEQFF
>TRBV18|TRBD1|TRBJ2-1|-
TGTGCCAGCTCACCACCGGGACAGGGGCTCGGTAGCGCCAATGAGCAGTTCTTC
CASSPPGQGLGSANEQFF
>TRBV5-1|TRBD1|TRBJ1-2|once
TGCGCCAGCAGTGAGACGACAGGGATTTTCTATGGCTACACCTTC
CASSETTGIFYGYTF
>TRBV28|-|TRBJ2-5|-
TGTGCCAGCAGTTTATCGGCGGGATCCCAGGAGACCCAGTACTTC
CASSLSAGSQETQYF
>TRBV28|TRBD1|TRBJ2-7|-
TGTGCCAGCAGTTCACAGGGGGTACGCTACGAGCAGTACTTC
CASSSQGVRYEQYF
>TRBV19|-|TRBJ2-5|once
TGTGCCAGACCCCGGGCACAGGGAGAGGAGTACCAAGAGACCCAGTACTTC
CARPRAQGEEYQETQYF
>TRBV6-5|-|TRBJ2-1|-
TGTGCCAGCAGCCTTATGGGCCCCTACAATGAGCAGTTCTTC
CASSLMGPYNEQFF
>TRBV6-1|-|TRBJ2-7|-
TGTGCCAGCAGTCCTGGGCAAACCTACGAGCAGTACTTC
CASSPGQTYEQYF
>TRBV6-6|TRBD2|TRBJ2-2|-
TGTGCCAGCCGCGACCGGACTAGCGGGGGGGCCGGGGAGCTGTTTTTT
CASRDRTSGGAGELFF
>TRBV19|-|TRBJ1-5|-
TGTGCCAGTAGTATCTGGGGGGGTGGCCAGCCCCAGCATTTT
CASSIWGGGQPQHF
>TRBV6-1|TRBD1|TRBJ1-6|-
TGTGCCAGCACCGACAGGGAGAATTCACCCCTCCACTTT
CASTDRENSPLHF
>TRBV5-4|-|TRBJ2-2|-
TGTGCCAGCAGCTTGGTACAGGGCAATACCGGGGAGCTGTTTTTT
CASSLVQGNTGELFF
>TRBV28|TRBD1|TRBJ2-1|-
TGTGCCAGCAGCCCAGACAGGGAAAAGTTCTTC
CASSPDREKFF
>TRBV6-6|-|TRBJ2-7|-
TGTGCCAGCAGTTCCCTCTCCTACGAGCAGTACTTC
CASSSLSYEQYF
>TRBV10-1|-|TRBJ1-6|-
TGCGCCAGCAGTGAGCTCCCCGCTCCAGGGGTAGATTCACCCCTCCACTTT
CASSELPAPGVDSPLHF
>TRBV4-2|TRBD1|TRBJ2-5|-
TGTGCCAGCAGCCGCGGTTCCAGGGGGCACCAAGAGACCCAGTACTTC
CASSRGSRGHQETQYF
>TRBV9|TRBD2|TRBJ2-1|medium-sized
TGTGCCAGCAGCTCCGGGACTAGCGGGAATTGGGTGCGGGATGAGCAGTTCTTC
CASSSGTSGNWVRDEQFF
>TRBV6-6|TRBD2|TRBJ2-1|-
TGTGCCAGCAGTTTTTTCAGCGGGGCATCCTACAATGAGCAGTTCTTC
CASSFFSGASYNEQFF
>TRBV7-9|-|TRBJ2-1|-
TGTGCCAGCAGCTTAGGTCCTAGCGAGAGGTACAATGAGCAGTTCTTC
CASSLGPSERYNEQFF
>TRBV28|-|TRBJ1-6|-
TGTGCCAGCAAACCACAGGGTCCCAATAATTCACCCCTCCACTTT
CASKPQGPNNSPLHF
>TRBV11-2|-|TRBJ2-1|-
TGTGCCAGCAGCTTTCGCGGGAATGAGCAGTTCTTC
CASSFRGNEQFF
>TRBV28|-|TRBJ2-3|-
TGTGCCAGCAGATCATCGGACGGGAACACAGATACGCAGTATTTT
CASRSSDGNTDTQYF
>TRBV4-1|TRBD1|TRBJ2-7|-
TGCGCCAGCAGCCAAACCGGGACAGGGGTCTACGAGCAGTACTTC
CASSQTGTGVYEQYF
>TRBV27|-|TRBJ2-6|-
TGTGCCAGCAGTCCTCTTGCGGCGGGATCCTCTGGGGCCAACGTCCTGACTTTC
CASSPLAAGSSGANVLTF
>TRBV28|TRBD2|TRBJ2-7|once
TGTGCCAGCAGGGGACTAGCGGGAGAGATCATCTCCTACGAGCAGTACTTC
CASRGLAGEIISYEQYF
>TRBV18|TRBD2|TRBJ2-2|-
TGTGCCAGCTCACCCCTAGCGGGGGCCTCCACCGGGGAGCTGTTTTTT
CASSPLAGASTGELFF
>TRBV5-6|-|TRBJ2-1|medium-sized
TGTGCCAGCAGCCCGGTCGGGGTATACAATGAGCAGTTCTTC
CASSPVGVYNEQFF
>TRBV7-9|TRBD1|TRBJ1-4|-
TGTGCCAGCAGCCCGGACAGGGTGAAACTGTTTTTT
CASSPDRVKLFF
>TRBV25-1|-|TRBJ2-1|large
TGTGCCAGCAGCGGTCCCGGGGATTACAATGAGCAGTTCTTC
CASSGPGDYNEQFF
>TRBV15|TRBD2|TRBJ2-7|-
TGTGCCACCAGCAGTAGCGGGAGTAAATACGAGCAGTACTTC
CATSSSGSKYEQYF
>TRBV4-1|-|TRBJ2-7|-
TGCGCCAGCAGCCAATCACCGGGAAAGACCTACGAGCAGTACTTC
CASSQSPGKTYEQYF
>TRBV10-2|-|TRBJ2-2|-
TGCGCCAGCACTCCAGCGTACGAAGTCGGGGAGCTGTTTTTT
CASTPAYEVGELFF
>TRBV19|TRBD2|TRBJ2-1|-
TGTGCCAGTAGTATAGGGACTAGCGGAGGCCGGAATGAGCAGTTCTTC
CASSIGTSGGRNEQFF
>TRBV5-1|-|TRBJ2-1|once
TGCGCCAGCAGCTTAGGACAAAGCTCCTACAATGAGCAGTTCTTC
CASSLGQSSYNEQFF
>TRBV28|-|TRBJ2-3|once
TGTGCCAGCAGTTTTGGAACAGGGCGCACAGATACGCAGTATTTT
CASSFGTGRTDTQYF
>TRBV7-3|-|TRBJ2-3|-
TGTGCCAGCAGCTTACAAAGCACAGATACGCAGTATTTT
CASSLQSTDTQYF
>TRBV19|TRBD1|TRBJ2-7|once
TGTGCCAGTACCGGCGGGGACAGGCCCTACGAGCAGTACTTC
CASTGGDRPYEQYF
>TRBV29-1|-|TRBJ2-1|-
TGCAGCGTTGAAGGAACAGGGTTGAATGAGCAGTTCTTC
CSVEGTGLNEQFF
>TRBV7-2|-|TRBJ2-5|-
TGTGCCAGCAGCTTACACGAGTATCAAGAGACCCAGTACTTC
CASSLHEYQETQYF
>TRBV19|TRBD2|TRBJ2-2|-
TGTGCCAGTAGCGGGGACTTAGCGGGAACTGGGGAGCTGTTTTTT
CASSGDLAGTGELFF
>TRBV2|TRBD2|TRBJ2-7|once
TGTGCCGCCGGGGAGGGCAATGCAGCCTACGAGCAGTACTTC
CAAGEGNAAYEQYF
>TRBV4-2|-|TRBJ2-6|-
TGTGCCAGCAGCCAAGATGCGGGCTCTGGGGCCAACGTCCTGACTTTC
CASSQDAGSGANVLTF
>TRBV11-2|TRBD1|TRBJ1-2|-
TGTGCCAGCAGCTTGGGACAGGGGGGCGGCTACACCTTC
CASSLGQGGGYTF
>TRBV9|TRBD2|TRBJ2-1|-
TGTGCCAGCAGCGTAAGCGGGGGGGCCCACAATGAGCAGTTCTTC
CASSVSGGAHNEQFF
>TRBV27|-|TRBJ2-1|-
TGTGCCAGCAGTTTTGGAAGGAGCCATGAGCAGTTCTTC
CASSFGRSHEQFF
>TRBV6-6|-|TRBJ1-4|-
TGTGCCAGCAGTTGGCGGACAACTAATGAAAAACTGTTTTTT
CASSWRTTNEKLFF
>TRBV7-9|-|TRBJ2-5|-
TGTGCCAGCAGCTTACGACGGGGAGGCGAGACCCAGTACTTC
CASSLRRGGETQYF
>TRBV18|-|TRBJ2-7|-
TGTGCCAGCTCACCCAGGGATACCTACGAGCAGTACTTC
CASSPRDTYEQYF
>TRBV4-2|-|TRBJ2-6|-
TGTGCCAGCAGCCAAGACGCAGGGGTCGGGGCCAACGTCCTGACTTTC
CASSQDAGVGANVLTF
>TRBV15|TRBD1|TRBJ2-3|-
TGTGCCACCAGCCCCCGGGACAGCCCCACAGATACGCAGTATTTT
CATSPRDSPTDTQYF